The source of this T cell receptor (beta chain) is a study of T cell responses to AZD1222 COVID-19 vaccine. Across the whole study: Samples with a second dose at about 4 or about 12 weeks were pooled together.

Whole-study findings and limits: Regions left unmutated in variants are reportedly the target of nearly half of spike-specific TCRs. Repertoire sampling occurred only after the peak T cell response.

The method was immunoSEQ multiplex PCR; TCRdb's version includes in-frame clones alone and lacks a portion of them. Of tens of thousands of clones in the sample, roughly nine tenths were seen once. As regards this clone: Its target is not known.

The CDR3 runs to 14 residues. Germline-derived CDR1 and CDR2 are SGHVS and FQNEAQ. V shed 1 base and J shed 6 bases, with 11 bases lying between them. This material consisted of peripheral blood, taken on day 0 of AZD1222 vaccination. The chain has TRBV7-8 and TRBJ2-3, with D perhaps matching TRBD2 (6 bases). The receptor comes from an adult in good health. For the CDR3, the DNA is TGTGCCAGCAGCTTAGACGGGAGTACTGATACGCAGTATTTT. It codes for CASSLDGSTDTQYF.